The TCR beta chain under discussion was sequenced for a study of CD8 T cells in Susac syndrome. Trimming removed 0 bases from V and 2 bases from J, with 8 bases in between. The CDR3 runs to 14 residues. Germline CDR1 is SGHDN and CDR2 is FVKESK. Healthy donors acted as controls, with matching for age and sex. After extraction with the RNeasy kit, 0.5 to 1 ug of the RNA was reverse transcribed using random hexamers. TCRdb re-analysed the immunoSEQ multiplex PCR reads in MiXCR, keeping a single row per CDR3 protein. The repertoire holds fewer than 150,000 distinct CDR3 sequences, with nearly 95% as singletons.

The genes are TRBV14 and TRBJ2-7; D gene uncertain. The material sequenced was CD8+ T cells from PBMCs. The receptor comes from a human donor in good health. The CDR3, as DNA: TGTGCCAGCAGCCAAGACGATTCCACCTACGAGCAGTACTTC. Its translation is CASSQDDSTYEQYF.